This T cell receptor (beta chain) was sequenced for a study of cytomegalovirus exposure and HLA in healthy donors. Study-wide background: About 180 million T cells yielded fewer than 120 million unique TCR beta sequences in earlier analysis.

Primers for the PCR totalled 60 Vbeta and 13 Jbeta. Assay used: immunoSEQ multiplex PCR; TCRdb lists only in-frame clones, some missing. The sample lists more than 150,000 clones, around 80% seen once, with approximately 1.3% in the top ten. Germline V gene lookup returns CDR1 SGHRS and CDR2 YFSETQ. The CDR3 spans 21 residues. V lost 0 bases to trimming and J lost 6 bases; unmatched junction nucleotides: 22. This receptor was obtained from a girl aged 5-17 years in good health and CMV-seropositive. V is TRBV5-1 and J is TRBJ2-3, with TRBD2 matching 10 bases. The specimen was PBMCs. CDR3 protein: CASSLEGYSQISGRIRDTQYF. The CDR3 DNA reads as TGCGCCAGCAGCTTGGAAGGATACTCTCAAATTAGCGGGAGGATCCGTGATACGCAGTATTTT. Variable domain in full (rest from reference TRBV5-1 and TRBJ2-3): KAGVTQTPRYLIKTRGQQVTLSCSPISGHRSVSWYQQTPGQGLQFLFEYFSETQRNKGNFPGRFSGRQFSNSRSEMNVSTLELGDSALYLCASSLEGYSQISGRIRDTQYFGPGTRLTVL.